The T cell receptor (beta chain) under discussion was sequenced for a study of cytomegalovirus exposure and HLA in healthy donors. It was healthy bone marrow donors who served as donors. The germline V and J ends were trimmed by 3 bases and 5 bases, with 10 bases remaining between them. The CDR3 covers 13 residues. Germline loops: CDR1 SGHNT, CDR2 YENEEA. Remarks on this clone: Its specificity is not known.

General observations from the study: On later analysis, the bulk of CMV-associated TCR beta chains appeared to be HLA-restricted.

Vbeta (60) and Jbeta (13) primers were used in the PCR. The protocol was immunoSEQ multiplex PCR, while the TCRdb copy is restricted to in-frame clones and leaves out a portion. The table includes about 180,000 clones, approximately 80% detected once. V gene TRBV11-3 combines with J gene TRBJ2-5; D is perhaps TRBD1 (6 bases). The TCR sequence derives from a man younger than 35 in good health and CMV-seronegative. Material: PBMCs. This chain's CDR3 is CASSFDRMETQYF. CDR3 bases: TGTGCCAGCAGCTTCGACAGGATGGAGACCCAGTACTTC. The complete variable domain, with remaining parts taken from reference TRBV11-3 and TRBJ2-5, reads EAGVVQSPRYKIIEKKQPVAFWCNPISGHNTLYWYLQNLGQGPELLIRYENEEAVDDSQLPKDRFSAERLKGVDSTLKIQPAELGDSAVYLCASSFDRMETQYFGPGTRLLVL.